These 10 T cell receptor beta chains were sequenced from one sample in a study of blood T cell repertoires in COVID-19. Profiling relied on immunoSEQ multiplex PCR, and the TCRdb table lists in-frame clones only, not all of them. The sample has a few hundred thousand clones, roughly nine tenths seen once; the top ten hold more than 0.85%. What was sequenced was PBMCs or T cells enriched from blood (not recorded which). These receptors all come from a woman in her forties who had been exposed to COVID-19.

The V and J genes are TRBV5-6 and TRBJ2-1; 8 nucleotides align to TRBD2. The CDR3 covers 16 residues. V dropped 0 bases and J dropped 4; count of bases not matched to a gene: 6. Germline V gives CDR1 SGHDT, CDR2 YYEEEE. The CDR3 loop is CASSLEGGGRYNEQFF. The CDR3 nucleotides read TGTGCCAGCAGCTTGGAGGGCGGGGGGCGATACAATGAGCAGTTCTTC.

The chain employs TRBV12-3 or TRBV12-4 and TRBJ1-2; D unresolved. The CDR3 loop spans 12 amino acids. Trimming took 0 bases from V and 8 from J, leaving 7 bases between them. The CDR3 nucleotides are TGTGCCAGCAGTTTAGCGCAGAGGGGCTACACCTTC. Translated: CASSLAQRGYTF.

The chain couples TRBV21-1 to TRBJ2-1; TRBD1, the D gene given by the table, was not confirmed from the DNA. TRBV21-1 corresponds to a pseudogene. CDR3 length: 13 amino acids. CDR3 coding DNA: TGTGCCAGCAGCAATAGTAGGGGGCTCGAGCAGTTCTTC. As protein: CASSNSRGLEQFF.

The rearrangement joins TRBV4-3 to TRBJ2-2; perhaps TRBD1 as D (5 bases). CDR1 is LGHNA, CDR2 YSLEER, per germline. V dropped 6 bases and J dropped 6 bases, with 17 bases sitting between them. The CDR3 runs to 15 residues. CDR3 in amino acids: CASSAETEVSGELFF. CDR3 bases: TGCGCCAGCAGTGCTGAGACAGAGGTCTCCGGGGAGCTGTTTTTT.

The gene calls are TRBV10-3 and TRBJ1-5, with 12 bases fitting TRBD1. The CDR3 contains 14 residues. Germline trimming cut 9 bases from V and 5 bases from J; bases unmatched to any gene: 5. Germline loops: CDR1 ENHRY, CDR2 SYGVKD. For the CDR3, the DNA is TGTGCCATAGGGACAGGGGGCACCCATCAGCCCCAGCATTTT. Protein sequence: CAIGTGGTHQPQHF.

The chain joins TRBV11-3 to TRBJ1-1, with D unclear. Germline V CDR1 and CDR2: SGHNT, YENEEA. The V end was cut by 1 base, the J end by 11 bases, with 14 bases between. This CDR3 is built from 13 residues. The CDR3 region has the DNA TGTGCCAGCAGCTTAGGAAGAGCTCCTCGGGCTTTCTTT. It codes for CASSLGRAPRAFF.

This chain links TRBV29-1 with TRBJ2-7, with 10 bases matching TRBD2. The CDR3 has 14 residues. V lost 0 bases, J lost 5 bases, and 4 bases stayed unmatched. In germline, CDR1 is SQVTM, CDR2 ANQGSEA. This CDR3 is CSVEDVAGGHEQYF. The CDR3 bases are TGCAGCGTTGAAGATGTAGCGGGAGGCCACGAGCAGTACTTC.

V is TRBV4-1 and J is TRBJ1-1; no reliable D call. Trimming took 0 bases from V and 2 from J, leaving 7 bases between them. The CDR3 runs 14 residues. Germline-derived CDR1 and CDR2 are MGHRA and YSYEKL. CDR3 in amino acids: CASSQDPSNTEAFF. CDR3 sequence (DNA): TGCGCCAGCAGCCAAGACCCCAGTAACACTGAAGCTTTCTTT.

The rearrangement joins TRBV9 to TRBJ1-5; D call uncertain. Germline V gene sequence: CDR1 SGDLS, CDR2 YYNGEE. This CDR3 has 14 amino acids. V lost 0 bases to trimming and J lost 7 bases, with 11 bases between them. This CDR3 is CASSVGGVGQPQHF. The CDR3 DNA reads as TGTGCCAGCAGCGTAGGGGGAGTAGGGCAGCCCCAGCATTTT. Combining the CDR3 with reference TRBV9 and TRBJ1-5 gives the whole variable domain DSGVTQTPKHLITATGQRVTLRCSPRSGDLSVYWYQQSLDQGLQFLIQYYNGEERAKGNILERFSAQQFPDLHSELNLSSLELGDSALYFCASSVGGVGQPQHFGDGTRLSIL.

The V and J genes are TRBV24-1 and TRBJ2-2; 7 nucleotides line up with TRBD2. This CDR3 has 18 residues. V shed 4 bases and J 6 bases; nucleotides not matched to a gene: 16. Per germline, CDR1 KGHDR and CDR2 SFDVKD. Here the CDR3 reads CATSESGRSGVVAGELFF. The CDR3, as DNA: TGTGCCACCAGTGAATCCGGACGAAGCGGGGTCGTCGCCGGGGAGCTGTTTTTT.